Below are 25 T cell receptor beta chains sequenced from a single sample in a study of blood T cell repertoires in COVID-19. Profiling relied on immunoSEQ multiplex PCR, and the TCRdb table lists in-frame clones only, not all of them. The sample shows some 220,000 clones, roughly 85% of them seen only once. The specimen sequenced was peripheral blood. These TCRs come from a woman in her 70s with COVID-19, enrolled during active disease.

The rearrangement joins TRBV2 to TRBJ2-7; 8 nucleotides agree with TRBD2. The CDR3 is 15 amino acids. V lost 1 base and J lost 3; bases outside the gene matches: 5. Looked up from germline, CDR1 is SNHLY and CDR2 is FYNNEI. In DNA form, the CDR3 reads TGTGCCAGCAGTGAAGACAGCGGGGGCTTCTACGAGCAGTACTTC. This encodes CASSEDSGGFYEQYF.

The rearrangement links TRBV5-1 to TRBJ1-4; the D gene is possibly TRBD1 (5 bases). Trimming took off 3 bases at V and 5 bases at J, with 17 bases between the two ends. CDR1 is SGHRS and CDR2 is YFSETQ in the germline V gene. The CDR3 sequence is 16 residues long. CDR3 in DNA: TGCGCCAGCAGCTCCTTACCCCAGGGCCTAAATGAAAAACTGTTTTTT. This encodes CASSSLPQGLNEKLFF.

This clone was picked up one time. CDR3: CATSGTGGEVPGELFF. The CDR3, as DNA: TGTGCCACCAGTGGGACAGGGGGCGAAGTACCAGGGGAGCTGTTTTTT. The chain has TRBV24-1 and TRBJ2-2; 11 bases agree with TRBD1. The germline V gene encodes CDR1 KGHDR and CDR2 SFDVKD. V lost 5 bases to trimming and J lost 8 bases; unmatched junction nucleotides: 9. The CDR3 covers 16 residues.

The rearrangement joins TRBV7-9 to TRBJ2-7; TRBD1 agrees at 8 bases. This CDR3 is built from 15 residues. The germline CDR1 and CDR2 sequences are SEHNR and FQNEAQ (reference sequence). With 2 bases clipped from V and 5 bases from J, the junction kept 8 bases outside the gene matches. The CDR3: CASSLFGGTGDEQYF. CDR3 nucleotide sequence: TGTGCCAGCAGCTTATTCGGTGGGACAGGCGACGAGCAGTACTTC.

The CDR3 reads CASSSPSRQGFSGANVLTF. The CDR3 nucleotides are TGTGCCAGCAGTTCCCCCAGTAGGCAGGGGTTCTCTGGGGCCAACGTCCTGACTTTC. The J gene is TRBJ2-6, the V gene TRBV27; TRBD1 is a possible D gene (6 bases). The CDR3 is made up of 19 amino acids. Germline assignment: CDR1 MNHEY and CDR2 SMNVEV (reference sequence). Between the trimmed V and J ends, which lost 4 bases and 0 bases, there was a span of 19 bases.

The rearrangement joins TRBV5-5 to TRBJ2-3; possible D gene TRBD2, 6 bases. Between the trimmed V and J ends, which lost 2 bases and 2 bases, there was a span of 21 bases. This CDR3 comprises 18 residues. CDR1 is SGHKS, CDR2 YYEKEE, per germline (reference sequence). The CDR3 loop is CASSFSSPGDGYTDTQYF. The CDR3 region has the DNA TGTGCCAGCAGCTTTAGTTCTCCGGGGGACGGTTACACAGATACGCAGTATTTT.

Remarks on this clone: The identical CDR3 is also encoded by other nucleotide sequences in the sample. The chain uses TRBV29-1 and TRBJ2-2; D may be TRBD1 (5 bases). Trimming left V 3 bases short and J 3 bases short, with 8 bases between. The CDR3 is 13 residues long. The V gene's germline CDR1 is SQVTM and CDR2 ANQGSEA. The CDR3 is CSVDRVDTGELFF. The CDR3 coding sequence is TGCAGCGTTGACAGGGTTGACACCGGGGAGCTGTTTTTT.

The rearrangement joins TRBV7-3 to TRBJ2-2; perhaps TRBD2 as D (6 bases). V gave up 4 bases and J gave up 1 base, with 13 bases separating them. CDR3 length: 16 residues. Germline values: CDR1 SGHTA, CDR2 FQGTGA. This CDR3 reads CASSSLGGMNTGELFF. CDR3 DNA sequence: TGTGCCAGCAGCTCCCTGGGCGGGATGAACACCGGGGAGCTGTTTTTT.

The chain combines TRBV2 with TRBJ1-1, with unresolved D. Germline V gene sequence: CDR1 SNHLY, CDR2 FYNNEI. V dropped 1 base and J dropped 11 bases, with 20 bases sitting between them. This CDR3 has 15 residues. In DNA, the CDR3 is TGTGCCAGCAGTGAAGACAGCCCCAGTTTGGCGTCGGCTTTCTTT. Translation: CASSEDSPSLASAFF.

This rearrangement joins TRBV5-1 to TRBJ2-5; TRBD2 is a possible D gene (6 bases). The CDR3 loop spans 16 amino acids. V dropped 0 bases and J dropped 5 bases, with 17 bases sitting between them. CDR1 and CDR2 (germline): SGHRS, YFSETQ. The chain's CDR3 is CASSLAPSGGLETQYF. CDR3 in DNA: TGCGCCAGCAGCTTGGCCCCGTCTGGAGGGTTGGAGACCCAGTACTTC.

The chain has TRBV11-2 and TRBJ2-3; the D is unclear. CDR1 is SGHAT and CDR2 is FQNNGV in the germline V gene. The CDR3 totals 15 residues. Between the trimmed V and J ends, which lost 4 bases and 0 bases, there was a span of 11 bases. The CDR3 sequence is CASSSLVLSTDTQYF. DNA for the CDR3: TGTGCCAGCAGCTCCCTAGTATTAAGCACAGATACGCAGTATTTT.

The chain is built from TRBV11-3 and TRBJ2-7; perhaps TRBD1 as D (6 bases). V dropped 3 bases and J dropped 4 bases, with 16 bases sitting between them. Germline V gives CDR1 SGHNT, CDR2 YENEEA. This CDR3 is 15 amino acids long. The CDR3 protein is CASSFDSGRGYEQYF. CDR3 sequence (DNA): TGTGCCAGCAGCTTTGACAGTGGCAGGGGATACGAGCAGTACTTC.

The chain combines TRBV18 with TRBJ1-1; 9 bases agree with TRBD1. There are 16 residues in the CDR3. J was trimmed by 5 bases and V by 4 bases; bases with no gene match: 11. Germline CDR1 is KGHSH and CDR2 is LQKENI. CDR3 nucleotides: TGTGCCAGCTCACTTATGTCGACAGGGGGAGGAACTGAAGCTTTCTTT. Protein: CASSLMSTGGGTEAFF.

The chain uses TRBV5-4 and TRBJ2-7; 7 positions agree with TRBD1. The V segment lost 2 bases and the J segment 7 bases; nucleotides outside the gene matches: 24. The CDR3 is made up of 19 amino acids. The germline gives CDR1 SGHNT, CDR2 YYREEE (reference sequence). As DNA, the CDR3 is TGTGCCAGCAGCTTAGGGACAGCCCATGTGAAAGTTGGCATCGGAGAGCAGTACTTC. This encodes CASSLGTAHVKVGIGEQYF.

The chain uses TRBV29-1 and TRBJ1-5; 8 bases are shared with TRBD2. TRBJ2-3 explains the end of the DNA better; the J call may be wrong. There are 15 residues in the CDR3. The V gene's germline CDR1 is SQVTM and CDR2 ANQGSEA. The CDR3 region has the DNA TGCAGCGCCACGATCGGGGGGGCCGTCGATCAGCCCCAGTATTTT. Translated: CSATIGGAVDQPQYF.

The chain combines TRBV21-1 with TRBJ2-7; the table's D call, TRBD2, has no DNA check behind it. TRBV21-1 is termed a pseudogene. The CDR3 is 20 residues long. The CDR3 DNA is TGTGCCAGCAGCAAACAAGGCGTTGGTTTGGGACTAGAAGGGTACTACGAGCAGTACTTC. Amino acids: CASSKQGVGLGLEGYYEQYF.

The V and J genes are TRBV6-5 and TRBJ1-2; 7 nucleotides align to TRBD1. Trimming removed 5 bases from V and 10 bases from J; junction bases left unmatched: 7. The length of the CDR3 is 12 residues. Germline V gene sequence: CDR1 MNHEY, CDR2 SVGAGI. Written as DNA, the CDR3 is TGTGCCAGCAGTAGGGGGCAGAGGGACTACACCTTC. Its translation: CASSRGQRDYTF.

The DNA for the CDR3 is TGTGCCAGCAGTTACCCCATGGGACTAGCGGGAGCGGCTGAGCAGTTCTTC. Encoded protein: CASSYPMGLAGAAEQFF. This chain links TRBV6-2 or TRBV6-3 with TRBJ2-1, with 14 bases lining up with TRBD2. CDR1 and CDR2 (germline): MNHEY, SVGEGT. The CDR3 is 17 amino acids. The V and J ends lost 2 bases and 9 bases, in that order; junction bases with no gene match: 9.

This clone was seen ten or more times. The junction departs from the called germline gene at one end, perhaps through a read error. This chain connects TRBV7-7 to TRBJ2-7; 8 positions match TRBD1. Looked up from germline, CDR1 is SSHAT and CDR2 is FNYEAQ (reference sequence). The CDR3 consists of 13 residues. The CDR3 nucleotides read TGTGCTAGCAGCTTAGGCAGGGGGCGCGAGCAGTACTTC. The encoded protein is CASSLGRGREQYF.

V gene TRBV25-1 combines with J gene TRBJ2-2, with D maybe TRBD2 (7 bases). The germline V gene has CDR1 MGHDK and CDR2 SYGVNS. Deletions cut 7 bases from V and 4 bases from J, with 16 bases between. The CDR3 sequence is 15 residues long. This CDR3 reads CASTKGEGLTGELFF. DNA for the CDR3: TGTGCCAGCACTAAGGGGGAGGGGCTCACCGGGGAGCTGTTTTTT.

By frequency in the sample, this clone is medium-sized. The V and J genes are TRBV6-5 and TRBJ1-5, with TRBD1 identical over 7 bases. CDR1 MNHEY and CDR2 SVGAGI come from the germline V gene. V lost 11 bases to trimming and J lost 0 bases; unmatched junction nucleotides: 4. This CDR3 has 13 amino acids. DNA of the CDR3: TGTGCCGGCTACAGGGGTAGCAATCAGCCCCAGCATTTT. It yields the protein CAGYRGSNQPQHF.

This clone was detected once. This chain links TRBV25-1 with TRBJ1-2; a weak D match, TRBD1 (6 bases). V gave up 1 base and J gave up 7 bases, with 13 bases separating them. Germline assignment: CDR1 MGHDK and CDR2 SYGVNS. The CDR3 runs 14 residues. The CDR3 reads CASSEFTGISGYTF. The CDR3 nucleotides are TGTGCCAGCAGTGAATTCACAGGGATAAGTGGCTACACCTTC.

The rearrangement joins TRBV7-3 to TRBJ2-5; D might be TRBD2 (6 bases). The V and J ends lost 5 bases and 4 bases respectively, with 11 bases between them. Germline V gene lookup returns CDR1 SGHTA and CDR2 FQGTGA. This CDR3 is 13 amino acids long. CDR3 in amino acids: CASSTPSVETQYF. DNA for the CDR3: TGTGCCAGCAGCACCCCTAGCGTAGAGACCCAGTACTTC.

This clone was seen once. V and J are TRBV27 and TRBJ1-2, with D perhaps matching TRBD1 (5 bases). The V end was cut by 1 base, the J end by 0 bases, with 12 bases between. Looked up from germline, CDR1 is MNHEY and CDR2 is SMNVEV (reference sequence). The CDR3 sequence is 16 residues long. The CDR3 here is CASSLYQGQTNYGYTF. CDR3 in DNA: TGTGCCAGCAGTTTATACCAGGGTCAGACTAACTATGGCTACACCTTC.

The rearrangement uses TRBV5-8 and TRBJ2-1, with 10 nucleotides matching TRBD2. CDR1 is SGHTS, CDR2 YDEGEE, per germline. The V gene end was trimmed by 4 bases and the J gene end by 7 bases; junction bases not matched to a gene: 8. The CDR3 spans 15 residues. CDR3 sequence (DNA): TGTGCCAGCAGCCGGACTAGCGGCTTTCGGAATGAGCAGTTCTTC. Translated: CASSRTSGFRNEQFF.